This is a list of T cell receptor beta chains from one sample in a study of early stage breast cancer tumors. The protocol was immunoSEQ multiplex PCR, while the TCRdb copy is restricted to in-frame clones and leaves out a portion. The sample has 25,000 to 35,000 clones; 75% to 85% are singletons. Sequenced material: blood. The receptors were sampled from a person in their sixties with breast cancer. Both conserved end residues are part of each CDR3. The D gene is left open where the match is weak. Clone sizes are given selectively: once, few, many, or a class where the clone is expanded.

clone size	V gene	D gene	J gene	CDR3 protein	CDR3 DNA
.	TRBV7-6	.	TRBJ1-1	CASSLAGGNTEAFF	TGTGCCAGCAGCTTAGCCGGGGGGAACACTGAAGCTTTCTTT
.	TRBV5-4	.	TRBJ2-3	CASSLGLASVGTQYF	TGTGCCAGCAGCTTGGGATTAGCGTCAGTGGGTACGCAGTATTTT
.	TRBV25-1	TRBD2	TRBJ2-2	CASSEYGAGGFAGELFF	TGTGCCAGCAGTGAATACGGGGCGGGAGGTTTTGCCGGGGAGCTGTTTTTT
.	TRBV2	TRBD2	TRBJ2-2	CASSVSTSGTGTGELFF	TGTGCCAGCAGTGTGTCTACTAGCGGGACTGGGACCGGGGAGCTGTTTTTT
.	TRBV30	.	TRBJ2-7	CAWKGKGRAYEQYF	TGTGCCTGGAAGGGGAAGGGCCGGGCCTACGAGCAGTACTTC
once	TRBV6-5	TRBD1	TRBJ1-2	CASRRTGMYGYTF	TGTGCCAGCAGGCGGACAGGGATGTATGGCTACACCTTC
.	TRBV12-5	TRBD2	TRBJ2-7	CASGLPTGSSGRADEQYF	TGTGCTAGTGGTTTGCCGACAGGGTCTAGCGGGAGGGCCGACGAGCAGTACTTC
.	TRBV4-3	TRBD2	TRBJ2-3	CASSQRGLAPDTQYF	TGCGCCAGCAGCCAGAGGGGACTAGCTCCAGATACGCAGTATTTT
.	TRBV11-3	TRBD1	TRBJ1-3	CASSFYRGGNTIYF	TGTGCCAGCAGCTTTTACAGGGGTGGAAACACCATATATTTT
.	TRBV29-1	.	TRBJ2-5	CSGSRGETQYF	TGCAGCGGAAGCCGCGGAGAGACCCAGTACTTC
.	TRBV9	TRBD2	TRBJ2-2	CASSITTSSGELFF	TGTGCCAGCAGCATAACGACTAGCTCTGGGGAGCTGTTTTTT
few	TRBV10-1	.	TRBJ2-3	CASSEAGTDTQYF	TGCGCCAGCAGTGAGGCAGGGACAGATACGCAGTATTTT
.	TRBV30	.	TRBJ1-2	CAWAPGQGRSGYTF	TGTGCCTGGGCGCCGGGACAAGGGAGAAGTGGCTACACCTTC
.	TRBV7-2	.	TRBJ2-1	CASSLGVVRNEQFF	TGTGCCAGCAGCTTAGGGGTAGTGAGGAATGAGCAGTTCTTC
.	TRBV27	.	TRBJ2-7	CASSSLRGTPEQYF	TGTGCCAGCAGTTCGTTAAGAGGTACTCCCGAGCAGTACTTC
.	TRBV6-6	.	TRBJ2-7	CASSGGSGHSYEQYF	TGTGCCAGCAGCGGCGGATCAGGGCACTCCTACGAGCAGTACTTC
.	TRBV29-1	.	TRBJ1-2	CSVRDTSYGYTF	TGCAGCGTCCGGGACACAAGCTATGGCTACACCTTC
.	TRBV30	TRBD1	TRBJ1-5	CAWTAPQGHGQPQHF	TGTGCCTGGACCGCACCACAGGGGCACGGTCAGCCCCAGCATTTT
.	TRBV5-1	TRBD1	TRBJ1-1	CASSLEGTGLRYTEAFF	TGCGCCAGCAGCTTGGAGGGGACAGGGTTGCGCTACACTGAAGCTTTCTTT
.	TRBV7-9	.	TRBJ2-1	CASSLGQGSYNEQFF	TGTGCCAGCAGCTTAGGGCAGGGCTCCTACAATGAGCAGTTCTTC
.	TRBV4-3	TRBD2	TRBJ2-2	CASSQEVAGALGELFF	TGCGCCAGCAGCCAAGAAGTGGCGGGAGCCCTCGGGGAGCTGTTTTTT
.	TRBV6-5	.	TRBJ1-3	CASSYSTGVGNTIYF	TGTGCCAGCAGTTACTCGACAGGCGTTGGAAACACCATATATTTT
.	TRBV5-4	TRBD1	TRBJ1-5	CASSPGTGNQPQHF	TGTGCCAGCAGCCCAGGGACAGGCAATCAGCCCCAGCATTTT
.	TRBV28	TRBD1	TRBJ1-2	CASRWTGTGYTF	TGTGCCAGCAGGTGGACAGGGACCGGCTACACCTTC
once	TRBV11-1	TRBD1	TRBJ2-5	CASSLAFTGGETQYF	TGTGCCAGCAGCTTAGCGTTTACAGGGGGAGAGACCCAGTACTTC
.	TRBV7-2	TRBD2	TRBJ2-3	CASSLQTSGSYPPDTQYF	TGTGCCAGCAGCTTACAGACTAGCGGGAGCTACCCCCCGGATACGCAGTATTTT
.	TRBV5-1	.	TRBJ2-1	CASSVQGGQEFF	TGCGCCAGCAGCGTACAGGGAGGGCAGGAATTCTTC
.	TRBV6-5	.	TRBJ2-5	CASKGAKDQYF	TGTGCCAGCAAAGGAGCGAAGGACCAGTACTTC
.	TRBV28	.	TRBJ1-4	CASSPVYEKLFF	TGTGCCAGCAGTCCCGTGTATGAAAAACTGTTTTTT
.	TRBV27	.	TRBJ1-1	CASSPLGGGMNTEAFF	TGTGCCAGCAGTCCCCTAGGCGGAGGCATGAACACTGAAGCTTTCTTT
.	TRBV2	.	TRBJ2-3	CASRLDSSTDTQYF	TGTGCCAGCAGACTGGACAGCAGCACAGATACGCAGTATTTT
.	TRBV6-5	.	TRBJ2-2	CASSYLPLNTGELFF	TGTGCCAGCAGTTATCTCCCCCTCAACACCGGGGAGCTGTTTTTT
.	TRBV19	TRBD1	TRBJ2-7	CASSDRVYEQYF	TGTGCCAGTAGCGACAGGGTCTACGAGCAGTACTTC
once	TRBV2	TRBD1	TRBJ1-5	CAGNRGRDQPQHF	TGTGCCGGGAACAGGGGAAGGGATCAGCCCCAGCATTTT
few	TRBV30	TRBD2	TRBJ2-7	CAWSGTSGFYEQYF	TGTGCCTGGAGCGGGACTAGCGGGTTCTACGAGCAGTACTTC
.	TRBV11-3	.	TRBJ1-1	CASSLAAQGNTEAFF	TGTGCCAGCAGCTTAGCGGCTCAGGGGAACACTGAAGCTTTCTTT
.	TRBV10-3	.	TRBJ2-3	CAISGTGTDTQYF	TGTGCCATCAGTGGCACAGGCACAGATACGCAGTATTTT
once	TRBV9	.	TRBJ2-2	CASSVRGVTGELFF	TGTGCCAGCAGCGTTCGCGGGGTCACCGGGGAGCTGTTTTTT
.	TRBV27	TRBD1	TRBJ1-1	CASSSGDRGSTEAFF	TGTGCCAGCAGTTCGGGGGACAGGGGTAGCACTGAAGCTTTCTTT
.	TRBV2	TRBD2	TRBJ2-7	CASSDAAGAYEQYF	TGTGCCAGCAGTGATGCAGCGGGAGCCTACGAGCAGTACTTC
.	TRBV7-6	.	TRBJ1-4	CASSPRGEKLFF	TGTGCCAGCAGCCCGCGGGGTGAAAAACTGTTTTTT
.	TRBV5-1	TRBD2	TRBJ2-5	CASSLTESGRAWETQYF	TGCGCCAGCAGCTTGACGGAGAGCGGGAGGGCCTGGGAGACCCAGTACTTC
.	TRBV19	TRBD1	TRBJ1-4	CASSRTGVVEKLFF	TGTGCCAGTAGTCGGACAGGGGTGGTTGAAAAACTGTTTTTT
.	TRBV6-4	.	TRBJ2-3	CASRDQGADTQYF	TGTGCCAGCAGGGACCAGGGCGCAGATACGCAGTATTTT
.	TRBV11-2	.	TRBJ2-7	CASSFSFRRSSYEQYF	TGTGCCAGCAGCTTTAGTTTTCGGCGGAGCTCCTACGAGCAGTACTTC
.	TRBV6-6	TRBD2	TRBJ2-7	CASSGTSGRSGEQYF	TGTGCCAGCAGTGGGACTAGCGGGAGGTCGGGCGAGCAGTACTTC
.	TRBV30	.	TRBJ2-5	CAWLGQRQETQYF	TGTGCCTGGCTTGGACAGCGGCAAGAGACCCAGTACTTC
.	TRBV18	TRBD1	TRBJ1-2	CASSPATGRASVGYGYTF	TGTGCCAGCTCACCGGCGACAGGGCGAGCCTCGGTGGGCTATGGCTACACCTTC
few	TRBV18	.	TRBJ1-5	CASSPQTQSNQPQHF	TGTGCCAGCTCACCACAGACACAGTCGAATCAGCCCCAGCATTTT